This note documents a single TCR beta chain sequence. Using immunoSEQ multiplex PCR, the repertoire was profiled, and TCRdb retains in-frame clones only, with some absent. Found here are roughly 160,000 clones, around 92% of them singletons; the top ten hold around 0.9%. The data originate from a study of T cell responses to AZD1222 COVID-19 vaccine. V was pared by 7 bases and J by 0 bases, with 15 bases between. The CDR3 contains 15 residues. Germline loops: CDR1 LNHDA, CDR2 SQIVND (reference sequence). The rearrangement uses TRBV19 and TRBJ1-1; tentative D call: TRBD1 (6 bases). The receptor comes from an adult in good health. The sequences come from peripheral blood, collected on day 0 of AZD1222 vaccination. The CDR3 sequence: CASKKVGQMNTEAFF. CDR3 in DNA: TGTGCCAGTAAAAAGGTAGGACAGATGAACACTGAAGCTTTCTTT.